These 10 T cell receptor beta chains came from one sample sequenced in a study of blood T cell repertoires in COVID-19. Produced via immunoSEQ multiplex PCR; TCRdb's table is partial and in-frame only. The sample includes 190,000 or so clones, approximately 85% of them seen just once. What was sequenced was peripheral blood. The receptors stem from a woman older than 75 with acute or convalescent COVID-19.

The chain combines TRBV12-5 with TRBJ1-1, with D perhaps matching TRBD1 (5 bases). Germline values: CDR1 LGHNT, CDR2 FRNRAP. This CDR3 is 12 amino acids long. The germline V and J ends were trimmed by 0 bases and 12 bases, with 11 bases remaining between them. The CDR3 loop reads CASGLVAGRTFF. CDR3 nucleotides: TGTGCTAGTGGTTTGGTGGCAGGGCGGACTTTCTTT.

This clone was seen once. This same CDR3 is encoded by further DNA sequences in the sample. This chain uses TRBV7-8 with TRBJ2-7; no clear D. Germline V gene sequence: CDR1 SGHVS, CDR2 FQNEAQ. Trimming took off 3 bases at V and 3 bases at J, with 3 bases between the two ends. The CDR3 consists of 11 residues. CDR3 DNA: TGTGCCAGCAGCTTCAGCTACGAGCAGTACTTC. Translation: CASSFSYEQYF.

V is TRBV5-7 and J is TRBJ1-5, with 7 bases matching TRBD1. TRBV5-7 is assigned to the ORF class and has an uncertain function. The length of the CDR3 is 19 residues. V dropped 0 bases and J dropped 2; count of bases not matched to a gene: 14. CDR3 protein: CASSLGRDRGGLGNQPQHF. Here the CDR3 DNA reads TGTGCCAGCAGCTTGGGTCGGGACAGAGGGGGTCTAGGCAATCAGCCCCAGCATTTT.

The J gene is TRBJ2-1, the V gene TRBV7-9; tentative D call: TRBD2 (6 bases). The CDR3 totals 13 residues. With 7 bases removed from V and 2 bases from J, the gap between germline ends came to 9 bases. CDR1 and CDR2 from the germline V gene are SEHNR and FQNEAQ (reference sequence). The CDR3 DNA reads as TGTGCCAGCAAGGGCGGGGCCTACAATGAGCAGTTCTTC. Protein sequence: CASKGGAYNEQFF.

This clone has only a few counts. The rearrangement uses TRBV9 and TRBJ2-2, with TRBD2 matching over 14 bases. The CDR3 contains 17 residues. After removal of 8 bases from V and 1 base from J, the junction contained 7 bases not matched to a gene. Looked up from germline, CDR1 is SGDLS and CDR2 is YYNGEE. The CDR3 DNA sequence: TGTGCCAGAGGGACTAGCGGGAGCCCTCGGAACACCGGGGAGCTGTTTTTT. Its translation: CARGTSGSPRNTGELFF.

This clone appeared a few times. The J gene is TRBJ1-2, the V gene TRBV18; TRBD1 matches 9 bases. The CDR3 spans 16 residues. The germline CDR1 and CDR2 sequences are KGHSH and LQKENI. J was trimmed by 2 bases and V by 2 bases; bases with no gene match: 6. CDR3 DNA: TGTGCCAGCTCACCATCGGTCGGGACAGGGAACTATGGCTACACCTTC. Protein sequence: CASSPSVGTGNYGYTF.

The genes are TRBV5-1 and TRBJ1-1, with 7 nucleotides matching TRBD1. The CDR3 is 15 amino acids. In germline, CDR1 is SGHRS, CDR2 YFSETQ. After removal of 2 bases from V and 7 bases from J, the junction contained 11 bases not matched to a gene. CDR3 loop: CASSFSGQAIGEAFF. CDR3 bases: TGCGCCAGCAGCTTCTCCGGACAGGCTATCGGTGAAGCTTTCTTT.

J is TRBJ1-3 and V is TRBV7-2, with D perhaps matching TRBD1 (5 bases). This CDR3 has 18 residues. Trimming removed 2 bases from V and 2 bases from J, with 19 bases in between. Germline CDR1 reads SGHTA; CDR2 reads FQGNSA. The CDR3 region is CASSLRPGGAGAGNTIYF. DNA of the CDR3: TGTGCCAGCAGCTTACGACCAGGAGGGGCAGGAGCTGGAAACACCATATATTTT. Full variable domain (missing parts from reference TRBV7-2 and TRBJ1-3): GAGVSQSPSNKVTEKGKDVELRCDPISGHTALYWYRQSLGQGLEFLIYFQGNSAPDKSGLPSDRFSAERTGGSVSTLTIQRTQQEDSAVYLCASSLRPGGAGAGNTIYFGEGSWLTVV.

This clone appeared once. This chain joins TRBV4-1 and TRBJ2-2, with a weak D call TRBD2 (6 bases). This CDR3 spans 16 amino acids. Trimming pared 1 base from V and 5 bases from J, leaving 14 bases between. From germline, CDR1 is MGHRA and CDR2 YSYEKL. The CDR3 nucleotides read TGCGCCAGCAGCCAAGGCCGGGGGACGGGGACCGGGGAGCTGTTTTTT. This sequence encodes CASSQGRGTGTGELFF.

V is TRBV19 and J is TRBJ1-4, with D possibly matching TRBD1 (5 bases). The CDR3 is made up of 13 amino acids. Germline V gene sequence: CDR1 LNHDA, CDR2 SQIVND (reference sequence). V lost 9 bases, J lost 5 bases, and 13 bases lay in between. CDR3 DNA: TGTGCCAGCGCCGGGACTATAAATGAAAAACTGTTTTTT. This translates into CASAGTINEKLFF.